This TCR beta chain was retrieved from a study of CD4 T cells in relation to SARS-CoV-2 and coronaviruses. At the level of the study: PBMCs were cultured with antigen for over nine days before TCR beta sequencing.

The study's findings and limits: This crossreactivity analysis covered spike protein alone, no other viral proteins. Compared with monoreactive clones, crossreactive clones showed significantly weaker SARS-CoV-2 expansion.

With regard to this clone: Its matching antigen is unknown.

The ends were cut back, 2 bases at V and 6 bases at J, with 10 bases in the middle. Germline CDR1 is MNHEY and CDR2 is SMNVEV (reference sequence). This CDR3 contains 13 residues. The method was immunoSEQ multiplex PCR; TCRdb's version includes in-frame clones alone and lacks a portion of them. The top ten clones hold less than 1.5% of a sample with about 41,000 clones, nearly 85% of them seen once. This TCR came from an adult with COVID-19. The chain recombines TRBV27 with TRBJ1-2, with TRBD1 as a possible D gene (5 bases). The sample taken for sequencing was naive CD4+ T cells from PBMCs, cultured in vitro. Sample subset: naive CD4+ T cells isolated by negative enrichment. The CDR3 region has the DNA TGTGCCAGCAGTTTAATCCAGGGCCATGGCTACACCTTC. Its translation: CASSLIQGHGYTF.